The clone carrying this T cell receptor (beta chain) showed up just a few times. The antigen is not known. This sample is drawn from a study of CD8 T cells in ankylosing spondylitis. One entry per CDR3 protein, called by TCRdb with MiXCR from the 5' RACE reads. The data show a few hundred thousand distinct CDR3 sequences, about 20% seen once. Study outcomes and limitations: Within matched ankylosing spondylitis synovial fluid, disease-linked clones were reportedly significantly enriched. About 8 highly homologous variants made up a TCR beta motif, and this motif appeared characteristic of ankylosing spondylitis blood.

J was trimmed by 6 bases and V by 5 bases; bases with no gene match: 11. The CDR3 is 15 residues long. This receptor was taken from a male donor with ankylosing spondylitis or in good health (not recorded which). Input material: blood, either unsorted or a sorted T cell fraction (not recorded which). V is TRBV7-1 and J is TRBJ2-3; TRBD1 matches 7 bases. TRBV7-1 is filed as an ORF, its function uncertain. The CDR3 loop is CASSVTGTVVDTQYF. In DNA form, the CDR3 reads TGTGCCAGCAGCGTCACCGGGACAGTGGTCGATACGCAGTATTTT.